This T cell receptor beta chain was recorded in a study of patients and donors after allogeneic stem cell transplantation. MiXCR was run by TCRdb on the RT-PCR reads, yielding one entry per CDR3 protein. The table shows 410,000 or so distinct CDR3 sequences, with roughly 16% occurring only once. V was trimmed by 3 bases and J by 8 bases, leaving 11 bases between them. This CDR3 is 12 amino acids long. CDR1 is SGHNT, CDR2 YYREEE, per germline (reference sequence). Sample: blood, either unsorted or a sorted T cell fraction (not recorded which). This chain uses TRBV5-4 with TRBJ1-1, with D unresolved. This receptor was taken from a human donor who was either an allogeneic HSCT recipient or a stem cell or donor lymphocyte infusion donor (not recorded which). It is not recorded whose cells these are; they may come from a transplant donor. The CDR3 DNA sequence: TGTGCCAGCAGCTCGCCTGGGTTAGAAGCTTTCTTT. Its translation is CASSSPGLEAFF.